The source of this TCR beta chain is a study of T cell repertoires in cytomegalovirus infection. Study in general: Through public TCR beta signatures, both CMV infection and matching HLA type were indicated. Findings of the study overall: Dominating the ex vivo response were HLA-C-restricted CMV-specific TCR beta clonotypes.

TCRdb analysed the reads with MiXCR anew, one entry per CDR3 protein. The data contain 170,000 or so distinct CDR3 sequences, about 15% of them singletons. This clonotype showed up just a few times. Its antigen is still unknown. From germline, CDR1 is KGHSH and CDR2 LQKENI. This CDR3 is 16 amino acids long. V was clipped by 0 bases and J by 2 bases; unmatched bases: 6. This sequence joins TRBV18 and TRBJ2-7; 8 nucleotides align to TRBD1. The receptor was isolated from a human donor in good health (CMV status not recorded). Some clones in this sample may be carry-over from other donors' samples. Input material: PBMCs. CDR3 loop: CASSPPGQGITYEQYF. The DNA of the CDR3 is TGTGCCAGCTCACCACCCGGACAGGGAATAACCTACGAGCAGTACTTC. Complete variable domain (other parts from reference TRBV18 and TRBJ2-7): NAGVMQNPRHLVRRRGQEARLRCSPMKGHSHVYWYRQLPEEGLKFMVYLQKENIIDESGMPKERFSAEFPKEGPSILRIQQVVRGDSAAYFCASSPPGQGITYEQYFGPGTRLTVT.